Listed below are T cell receptor beta chains from one sample, sequenced in a study of T cells in Graves' hyperthyroidism and ophthalmopathy. MiXCR, applied by TCRdb to the multiplex PCR reads, yields one record per CDR3 protein. The sample contains around 450,000 distinct CDR3 sequences, approximately 13% of which appear only once. Specimen: blood. These receptors were taken from a woman aged 18-29 years with Graves' hyperthyroidism. Each CDR3 is given with its conserved first and last residue.

v_gene,CDR3aa
TRBV6-2/TRBV6-3,CASSYPEDREGADTQYF
TRBV11-1,CASSLGITYEQYF
TRBV2,CASRGLAGPHEQFF
TRBV19,CASSITGSSNPREQYF
TRBV20-1,CSAGTLANTGELFF
TRBV28,CASSSLGLAGEDNEQFF
TRBV12-3/TRBV12-4,CASIHMGGRLNTEAFF
TRBV28,CASSPQPLTKAFF
TRBV27,CASSLFNSYEQYF
TRBV7-9,CASSWKKPGLAVDLAKNIQYF
TRBV4-1,CASSQGWGGSGGEQFF
TRBV7-2,CASNIAGLGYEQYF
TRBV7-9,CASSLGRDEQYF
TRBV20-1,CSASPRGNAEAFF